The TCR beta chain under discussion was sequenced for a study of quantifying T cell responses using KT2 cells. At the level of the study: TCR alpha and beta constant-region primers primed reverse transcription of RNA. A predetermined fluorescence threshold ended the second PCR, run as a qPCR. Study-wide results and caveats: Very high KT2 spike-in numbers caused saturation in KT2 sequence detection. KT2 sequences were detected down to about one KT2 cell per 100,000 PBMC.

Different KT2-to-PBMC ratios were created with a constant PBMC count. A few counts support this clonotype. Its antigen is not identified. The J segment lost 7 bases and the V segment lost 6 bases, leaving 7 bases of the junction unmatched. Germline assignment: CDR1 MDHEN and CDR2 SYDVKM. The CDR3 runs 14 residues. Each cDNA got a UMI-containing oligo ligated at its 3' end. The first PCR ran three to four cycles with an equimolar RC1.1 and RC1.2 beta primer mix. Each CDR3 protein gets one entry after TCRdb re-called the UMI-ligation and nested PCR reads with MiXCR. The data show over 35,000 distinct CDR3 sequences, about 17% seen once.

This TCR was recovered from a human donor. Sequencing input: PBMCs spiked with cells of the T cell clone KT2. The J gene is TRBJ1-4, the V gene TRBV28; 8 nucleotides align to TRBD1. The CDR3, as DNA: TGTGCCAGCAGATTGACAGGGGTTGGTGAAAAACTGTTTTTT. Translating it yields CASRLTGVGEKLFF.